These 20 T cell receptor beta chains share one sample of origin, sequenced in a study of T cells after yellow fever vaccination. TCRdb re-called the 5' RACE reads with MiXCR, one entry per CDR3 protein. Of under 300,000 distinct CDR3 sequences in the sample, 6.9% are singletons; the top ten hold 0.65% to 0.9%. The sample here was CD4+ T cells sorted from PBMCs, taken 15 days after the yellow fever booster vaccination. Source of these receptors: a man aged 25-45 years who received the YFV17D yellow fever vaccine.

This clonotype was recorded a few times. The V gene is TRBV11-2, the J gene TRBJ1-3, with a weak D call TRBD1 (6 bases). Germline V lookup: CDR1 SGHAT, CDR2 FQNNGV. The CDR3 is 21 amino acids. Trimming pared 5 bases from V and 0 bases from J, leaving 29 bases between. Here the CDR3 DNA reads TGTGCCAGCAGCCCCGGTGGTTGGGGGACACTACTTATCAGCTCTGGAAACACCATATATTTT. Translation: CASSPGGWGTLLISSGNTIYF.

The sample holds many counts of this clonotype. Here the CDR3 reads CASTRTVPANYGYTF. The CDR3 bases are TGTGCCAGCACCCGGACAGTCCCAGCTAACTATGGCTACACCTTC. This chain links TRBV7-2 with TRBJ1-2; possibly TRBD1 for D (6 bases). CDR1 is SGHTA, CDR2 FQGNSA, per germline. The CDR3 has 15 amino acids. V was pared by 7 bases and J by 0 bases, with 15 bases between.

The chain is built from TRBV4-2 and TRBJ2-3; no reliable D call. V lost 0 bases to trimming and J lost 2 bases, with 12 bases between them. Germline CDR1 reads LGHNA; CDR2 reads YNFKEQ. There are 16 residues in the CDR3. The CDR3 spells CASSQDIQPPTDTQYF. In DNA, the CDR3 is TGTGCCAGCAGCCAAGATATACAGCCGCCCACAGATACGCAGTATTTT.

This chain connects TRBV20-1 to TRBJ1-4; possibly TRBD1 for D (5 bases). The CDR3 covers 15 residues. Germline CDR1 and CDR2: DFQATT and SNEGSKA (reference sequence). Trimming left V 0 bases short and J 4 bases short, with 12 bases between. The CDR3 DNA is TGCAGTGCTAGAGATATGGGGCAGGATAATGAAAAACTGTTTTTT. It specifies CSARDMGQDNEKLFF.

This clonotype has a handful of counts. CDR3 region: CASSRLAGGTGELFF. CDR3 DNA sequence: TGTGCCAGCAGCCGACTAGCGGGAGGGACCGGGGAGCTGTTTTTT. The chain combines TRBV12-3 or TRBV12-4 with TRBJ2-2, with 14 bases fitting TRBD2. This CDR3 contains 15 residues. V lost 6 bases and J lost 5; bases outside the gene matches: 2.

In DNA, the CDR3 is TGCGCCAGCAGTCTGCGAGGGACAGGGCCCTACGAGCAGTACTTC. Its protein product is CASSLRGTGPYEQYF. The chain combines TRBV5-1 with TRBJ2-7, with TRBD1 identical over 9 bases. CDR1 and CDR2 from the germline V gene are SGHRS and YFSETQ. The CDR3 is 15 amino acids. The junction had 8 bases not matched to a gene; V was cut back by 5 bases and J by 2 bases.

V gene TRBV24-1 combines with J gene TRBJ2-2; 10 nucleotides match TRBD1. Germline loops: CDR1 KGHDR, CDR2 SFDVKD. This CDR3 is 16 amino acids long. Germline trimming cut 2 bases from V and 6 bases from J; bases unmatched to any gene: 5. The DNA for the CDR3 is TGTGCCACCAGTGATTCGGGACAGGGGATATCCGGGGAGCTGTTTTTT. Protein sequence: CATSDSGQGISGELFF.

Many counts were recorded for this clonotype. The V call is TRBV5-6, the J call TRBJ1-4, with 9 bases aligning to TRBD1. CDR3 length: 14 residues. With V trimmed by 4 bases and J by 5 bases, 3 bases remained unmatched. Germline V gene sequence: CDR1 SGHDT, CDR2 YYEEEE. The CDR3 DNA reads as TGTGCCAGCAGCCCGGGACAGGGAAATGAAAAACTGTTTTTT. Translating gives CASSPGQGNEKLFF.

Here the CDR3 DNA reads TGCGCCAGCGAGGATGGGCGGGCCAAAAACATTCAGTACTTC. Translated: CASEDGRAKNIQYF. V is TRBV10-2 and J is TRBJ2-4; D remains unclear. The germline V and J ends were trimmed by 8 bases and 1 base, with 12 bases remaining between them. The CDR3 totals 14 residues. CDR1 and CDR2 (germline): WSHSY, SAAADI.

This chain links TRBV12-3 or TRBV12-4 with TRBJ1-2; TRBD1 aligns across 8 bases. The junction had 4 bases not matched to a gene; V was cut back by 4 bases and J by 6 bases. CDR3 size: 13 residues. The CDR3 is CASSSRDRNGYTF. In nucleotides, the CDR3 is TGTGCCAGCAGTTCCCGGGACAGGAATGGCTACACCTTC.

This clonotype was counted between two and nine times. The chain joins TRBV4-3 to TRBJ2-2, with no clear D. CDR1 and CDR2 (germline): LGHNA, YSLEER. The CDR3 covers 19 residues. V dropped 4 bases and J dropped 0 bases, with 21 bases sitting between them. CDR3 sequence: CASSRARGMSRPNTGELFF. The DNA for the CDR3 is TGCGCCAGCAGCCGAGCCAGAGGCATGAGCAGACCGAACACCGGGGAGCTGTTTTTT.

This clonotype was counted ten times or more. This chain connects TRBV12-3 or TRBV12-4 to TRBJ2-3; perhaps TRBD1 as D (6 bases). Trimming took off 7 bases at V and 1 base at J, with 12 bases between the two ends. CDR3 length: 14 amino acids. CDR3 amino acids: CASKRAGGTDTQYF. CDR3 DNA: TGTGCCAGCAAAAGGGCAGGGGGCACAGATACGCAGTATTTT.

The V call is TRBV6-5, the J call TRBJ2-1, with a tentative D call TRBD1 (5 bases). Germline V gives CDR1 MNHEY, CDR2 SVGAGI. The ends were cut back, 3 bases at V and 7 bases at J, with 10 bases in the middle. This CDR3 region has 13 residues. The CDR3 protein is CASSYGADNEQFF. In DNA, the CDR3 is TGTGCCAGCAGTTATGGGGCCGATAATGAGCAGTTCTTC.

At least ten counts were recorded for this clonotype. The chain recombines TRBV4-3 with TRBJ2-7; D may match TRBD1 or TRBD2 (6 bases each). The length of the CDR3 is 14 residues. Between the trimmed V and J ends, which lost 1 base and 5 bases, there was a span of 12 bases. The V gene's germline CDR1 is LGHNA and CDR2 YSLEER. Here the CDR3 reads CASSQGGRGHEQYF. The CDR3 DNA reads TGCGCCAGCAGCCAAGGAGGCCGGGGGCACGAGCAGTACTTC.

This clonotype was seen a few times. The chain recombines TRBV7-2 with TRBJ1-3; D uncertain. The CDR3 runs 12 residues. From germline, CDR1 is SGHTA and CDR2 FQGNSA. V lost 1 base and J 9 bases, leaving 7 bases between the germline ends. CDR3 in DNA: TGTGCCAGCAGCTTAGTCTCGGGCACCATATATTTT. This sequence encodes CASSLVSGTIYF.

The chain combines TRBV18 with TRBJ2-7; possibly TRBD1 for D (6 bases). Germline lookup yields CDR1 KGHSH and CDR2 LQKENI. This CDR3 region has 15 residues. Trimming stripped 5 bases from V and 0 bases from J, with 14 bases between. CDR3: CASSTAGQSSYEQYF. The CDR3 DNA sequence: TGTGCCAGCTCAACCGCAGGACAGAGCTCCTACGAGCAGTACTTC.

The table lists this clonotype with a few counts. The V call is TRBV5-4, the J call TRBJ2-1; weak D call: TRBD2 (6 bases). The CDR3 runs to 14 residues. The V gene's germline CDR1 is SGHNT and CDR2 YYREEE (reference sequence). V was pared by 2 bases and J by 9 bases, with 15 bases between. The CDR3 reads CASSLREIVFEQFF. DNA for the CDR3: TGTGCCAGCAGCTTACGGGAGATAGTGTTTGAGCAGTTCTTC.

In DNA, the CDR3 is TGTGCCAGCAGCCCGCCTTCCACTGAAGCTTTCTTT. Translation: CASSPPSTEAFF. The V and J genes are TRBV3-1 and TRBJ1-1; D remains unclear. V dropped 4 bases and J dropped 4 bases, with 7 bases sitting between them. Per germline, CDR1 LGHDT and CDR2 YNNKEL (reference sequence). The CDR3 extends over 12 amino acids.

The chain recombines TRBV20-1 with TRBJ1-1, with D possibly matching TRBD1 (6 bases). The CDR3 length is 14 residues. Per germline, CDR1 DFQATT and CDR2 SNEGSKA (reference sequence). V was pared by 5 bases and J by 0 bases, with 13 bases between. CDR3 DNA: TGCAGTGCTCGGTCGGGACACCTGAACACTGAAGCTTTCTTT. Its protein is CSARSGHLNTEAFF.

This clonotype came up a few times. V gene TRBV20-1 combines with J gene TRBJ2-3; 9 bases align to TRBD2. This CDR3 spans 15 amino acids. Germline assignment: CDR1 DFQATT and CDR2 SNEGSKA (reference sequence). Trimming cost V 6 bases and J 4 bases; bases outside gene matches: 11. CDR3 sequence (DNA): TGCAGTGCGACACCGGGACTAGCTTTGGCAGATACGCAGTATTTT. Protein product: CSATPGLALADTQYF.